This T cell receptor (beta chain) was documented in a study of neoadjuvant anti-PD-1 for oral cavity cancer. Background on the study: Patients without progression got a fourth dose around day 43.

The repertoire was sequenced with immunoSEQ multiplex PCR; TCRdb's copy has only in-frame clones and lacks some. The sample consists of about 9,300 clones, 70% to 80% of them appearing once. Time point defined: after neoadjuvant nivolumab, at surgical resection. The CDR3 has 16 amino acids. The V and J ends lost 0 bases and 4 bases respectively, with 10 bases between them. Per germline, CDR1 MNHEY and CDR2 SVGAGI. The chain couples TRBV6-5 to TRBJ1-6; D remains unclear. This TCR was sampled from a person between 40 and 80 years old with oral cavity squamous cell carcinoma. The source material was PBMCs, sampled after nivolumab (anti-PD-1) treatment. CDR3 sequence: CASSYSWQTYNSPLHF. In DNA form, the CDR3 reads TGTGCCAGCAGTTACTCGTGGCAGACTTATAATTCACCCCTCCACTTT.